Presented here are 32 T cell receptor beta chains from one specimen sequenced in a study of blood T cell repertoires in COVID-19. Method: immunoSEQ multiplex PCR; TCRdb's copy keeps in-frame clones and lacks some. The sample comprises about 400,000 clones, approximately 90% of which are singletons, and over 0.9% rests with the top ten. The specimen sequenced was PBMCs or T cells enriched from blood (not recorded which). The receptors here all came from a woman aged 30 to 39 with acute COVID-19.

This chain joins TRBV9 and TRBJ2-2, with 9 positions matching TRBD2. With 4 bases clipped from V and 6 bases from J, the junction kept 7 bases outside the gene matches. This CDR3 has 15 amino acids. From germline, CDR1 is SGDLS and CDR2 YYNGEE. The CDR3 protein is CASSLGVAGAGELFF. CDR3 nucleotide sequence: TGTGCCAGCAGCCTGGGGGTAGCGGGGGCCGGGGAGCTGTTTTTT.

The chain carries TRBV5-1 and TRBJ2-1; no firm D call. The V gene lost 0 bases and the J gene lost 7 bases, with 5 bases spanning the gap. Germline V gives CDR1 SGHRS, CDR2 YFSETQ. The CDR3 is 12 amino acids. The CDR3 here is CASSLAGNEQFF. The DNA of the CDR3 is TGCGCCAGCAGCTTGGCCGGTAATGAGCAGTTCTTC.

The DNA of the CDR3 is TGCGCCAGCAGCCAAGAGAGGGGGCGTACAGATACGCAGTATTTT. It yields the protein CASSQERGRTDTQYF. The chain links TRBV4-3 to TRBJ2-3; 7 bases align to TRBD1. The CDR3 has 15 residues. Germline V gene lookup returns CDR1 LGHNA and CDR2 YSLEER. The ends lost 0 bases at V and 3 bases at J; junction bases unmatched: 3.

This rearrangement joins TRBV10-3 to TRBJ2-1, with 8 bases matching TRBD1. Looked up from germline, CDR1 is ENHRY and CDR2 is SYGVKD. The V segment lost 2 bases and the J segment 7 bases; nucleotides outside the gene matches: 10. CDR3 size: 16 residues. In nucleotides, the CDR3 is TGTGCCATCAGTGAGCACCGGGACAGGCGTGGAAATGAGCAGTTCTTC. Translation gives CAISEHRDRRGNEQFF.

V and J are TRBV2 and TRBJ2-7; 9 bases align to TRBD1. Per germline, CDR1 SNHLY and CDR2 FYNNEI. CDR3 length equals 15 residues. Germline trimming cut 1 base from V and 3 bases from J; bases unmatched to any gene: 4. The CDR3 loop is CASSEGGQGSYEQYF. CDR3 sequence (DNA): TGTGCCAGCAGTGAAGGGGGACAGGGAAGCTACGAGCAGTACTTC.

CDR3 in DNA: TGTGCCACCAGTGACGGACTAGCGGGGAGAGAAGATACGCAGTATTTT. Translation: CATSDGLAGREDTQYF. This chain connects TRBV24-1 to TRBJ2-3, with 12 bases matching TRBD2. The CDR3 spans 16 residues. CDR1 and CDR2 (germline): KGHDR, SFDVKD. Trimming at V came to 4 bases and at J to 5 bases, leaving 6 bases not matched to a gene.

The chain employs TRBV2 and TRBJ1-2, with D tentatively TRBD1 (5 bases). The CDR3 spans 15 residues. The V and J ends lost 8 bases and 6 bases respectively, with 22 bases between them. Per germline, CDR1 SNHLY and CDR2 FYNNEI. The CDR3 loop reads CASPRREGITDGYTF. The CDR3 DNA reads as TGTGCCAGCCCGCGCAGGGAGGGAATAACCGATGGCTACACCTTC.

The chain carries TRBV7-2 and TRBJ2-2; 9 positions match TRBD1. In germline, CDR1 is SGHTA, CDR2 FQGNSA. V trimming: 2 bases; J trimming: 7 bases; junction bases outside the gene matches: 14. This CDR3 region has 18 residues. CDR3 in amino acids: CASSLSPGTGRADGELFF. For the CDR3, the DNA is TGTGCCAGCAGCTTAAGTCCGGGGACAGGGCGTGCGGACGGGGAGCTGTTTTTT.

Turning to this clone: At the DNA level, this CDR3 is encoded by other sequences in the same sample as well. The V call is TRBV7-2, the J call TRBJ1-2; the match to TRBD1 covers 7 bases. The germline V gene encodes CDR1 SGHTA and CDR2 FQGNSA. The length of the CDR3 is 13 residues. J was trimmed by 5 bases and V by 2 bases; bases with no gene match: 2. The CDR3 loop is CASSLQGGYGYTF. In DNA form, the CDR3 reads TGTGCCAGCAGCTTACAGGGGGGTTATGGCTACACCTTC.

V is TRBV18 and J is TRBJ1-4; 7 positions match TRBD1. This CDR3 has 16 amino acids. The V gene's germline CDR1 is KGHSH and CDR2 LQKENI. J lost 3 bases, V lost 1 base, and 5 bases had no gene match. Here the CDR3 DNA reads TGTGCCAGCTCACCACTTCGACAGGGCCCTAATGAAAAACTGTTTTTT. Its protein is CASSPLRQGPNEKLFF.

The genes are TRBV6-4 and TRBJ2-6; 7 bases are a match to TRBD1. V trimming: 5 bases; J trimming: 1 base; junction bases outside the gene matches: 8. The CDR3 extends over 17 amino acids. Germline assignment: CDR1 MRHNA and CDR2 SNTAGT. The CDR3 is CASSTGDGVSGANVLTF. The CDR3 DNA reads TGTGCCAGCAGTACAGGGGACGGGGTTTCTGGGGCCAACGTCCTGACTTTC.

The genes are TRBV27 and TRBJ1-1; TRBD1 is a possible D gene (5 bases). Looked up from germline, CDR1 is MNHEY and CDR2 is SMNVEV (reference sequence). V lost 6 bases to trimming and J lost 0 bases, with 8 bases between them. The CDR3 loop spans 13 amino acids. The CDR3 region has the DNA TGTGCCAGCAGGGGGCTGCTGAACACTGAAGCTTTCTTT. This encodes CASRGLLNTEAFF.

This chain links TRBV15 with TRBJ1-2; 8 nucleotides agree with TRBD1. The V gene end was trimmed by 8 bases and the J gene end by 6 bases; junction bases not matched to a gene: 5. Germline V lookup: CDR1 LNHNV, CDR2 YYDKDF (reference sequence). CDR3 length equals 12 residues. The CDR3 sequence: CATLGQGDGYTF. The CDR3 DNA is TGTGCCACCCTTGGACAGGGCGATGGCTACACCTTC.

This clone has only one observation. The chain uses TRBV3-1 (or the pseudogene TRBV3-2) and TRBJ1-5, with TRBD1 identical over 7 bases. V shed 1 base and J 3 bases; nucleotides not matched to a gene: 9. Germline V gene lookup returns CDR1 LGHDT and CDR2 YNNKEL (reference sequence). The CDR3 has 17 amino acids. In DNA form, the CDR3 reads TGTGCCAGCAGCCAAGTGACGAGACAGGGACTCAATCAGCCCCAGCATTTT. It is translated as CASSQVTRQGLNQPQHF.

This chain joins TRBV5-6 and TRBJ1-1; 10 bases match TRBD1. V trimming: 2 bases; J trimming: 2 bases; junction bases outside the gene matches: 6. CDR1 is SGHDT and CDR2 is YYEEEE in the germline V gene. CDR3 length: 16 residues. The CDR3 DNA is TGTGCCAGCAGCTTTATGGGACAGGGGATTAACACTGAAGCTTTCTTT. It encodes CASSFMGQGINTEAFF.

This clone was observed a few times. The chain has TRBV10-1 and TRBJ2-1, with D possibly being TRBD2 (5 bases). CDR3 length: 12 residues. Germline values: CDR1 WNHNN, CDR2 SYGVQD (reference sequence). Trimming shortened V by 5 bases and J by 6 bases, and 8 bases separated the two germline ends. The CDR3 nucleotides are TGCGCCAGCAGTCCGGGGTTCAATGAGCAGTTCTTC. Translated: CASSPGFNEQFF.

The chain couples TRBV27 to TRBJ1-1, with TRBD1 identical over 8 bases. Germline V lookup: CDR1 MNHEY, CDR2 SMNVEV (reference sequence). This CDR3 is 15 amino acids long. Trimming cost V 4 bases and J 5 bases; bases outside gene matches: 9. In DNA, the CDR3 is TGTGCCAGCAGTTCGAGACAGGGGCTTGGAACTGAAGCTTTCTTT. Its translation: CASSSRQGLGTEAFF.

The chain carries TRBV29-1 and TRBJ2-5, with D possibly matching TRBD1 (6 bases). Trimming removed 4 bases at V and 6 bases at J, with 9 bases between. CDR3 length: 11 residues. CDR1 is SQVTM and CDR2 is ANQGSEA in the germline V gene. The CDR3 protein is CSVGQGKTQYF. The CDR3 DNA is TGCAGCGTTGGGCAGGGGAAGACCCAGTACTTC.

The V and J genes are TRBV4-3 and TRBJ1-2; 8 bases fit TRBD1. The CDR3 contains 16 residues. V lost 2 bases and J lost 1; bases outside the gene matches: 6. Looked up from germline, CDR1 is LGHNA and CDR2 is YSLEER. This chain's CDR3 is CASSQNTGGGNYGYTF. The CDR3 DNA is TGCGCCAGCAGCCAAAATACAGGGGGGGGTAACTATGGCTACACCTTC.

The chain recombines TRBV5-1 with TRBJ1-1; 10 positions match TRBD1. The CDR3 is 16 residues long. V lost 4 bases and J lost 1; bases outside the gene matches: 7. Germline V gives CDR1 SGHRS, CDR2 YFSETQ. The CDR3 reads CASSTPGQGRNTEAFF. The CDR3 bases are TGCGCCAGCAGCACACCGGGACAGGGGAGGAACACTGAAGCTTTCTTT.

The sample holds one count of this clone. The chain is built from TRBV7-7 and TRBJ1-4; 8 nucleotides align to TRBD1. V lost 5 bases to trimming and J lost 7 bases; unmatched junction nucleotides: 6. The CDR3 is made up of 14 amino acids. The V gene's germline CDR1 is SSHAT and CDR2 FNYEAQ (reference sequence). CDR3 amino acids: CASSPGTGGEKLFF. The CDR3 nucleotides read TGTGCCAGCAGCCCCGGGACAGGTGGTGAAAAACTGTTTTTT. The variable domain in full, completed from reference TRBV7-7 and TRBJ1-4, reads GAGVSQSPRYKVTKRGQDVTLRCDPISSHATLYWYQQALGQGPEFLTYFNYEAQPDKSGLPSDRFSAERPEGSISTLTIQRTEQRDSAMYRCASSPGTGGEKLFFGSGTQLSVL.

The chain links TRBV2 to TRBJ2-7; 10 bases line up with TRBD1. CDR1 is SNHLY and CDR2 is FYNNEI in the germline V gene. The V gene end was trimmed by 6 bases and the J gene end by 0 bases; junction bases not matched to a gene: 5. The CDR3 runs 15 residues. The CDR3 loop reads CASRKDRGGSYEQYF. Here the CDR3 DNA reads TGTGCCAGCAGAAAGGACAGGGGGGGCTCCTACGAGCAGTACTTC.

J is TRBJ2-5 and V is TRBV7-3, with 13 positions matching TRBD2. With 4 bases clipped from V and 5 bases from J, the junction kept 1 base outside the gene matches. CDR1 SGHTA and CDR2 FQGTGA come from the germline V gene. The CDR3 consists of 14 residues. This chain's CDR3 is CASSWTSGGETQYF. For the CDR3, the DNA is TGTGCCAGCAGCTGGACTAGCGGGGGCGAGACCCAGTACTTC.

The J gene is TRBJ2-3, the V gene TRBV24-1; D not certain. This CDR3 is built from 12 residues. Germline lookup yields CDR1 KGHDR and CDR2 SFDVKD. V lost 2 bases and J lost 5, with 4 bases in between. CDR3 amino acids: CATSDSVDTQYF. DNA for the CDR3: TGTGCCACCAGTGATTCCGTAGATACGCAGTATTTT.

As regards this clone: The junction shows a germline mismatch at one end, possibly a read error. V usage is TRBV25-1 and J usage is TRBJ1-2; TRBD1 might be the D (6 bases). This CDR3 is built from 14 residues. The germline gives CDR1 MGHDK, CDR2 SYGVNS. DNA for the CDR3: TGTGCCAGTAGTGAGGGGTGGTGGGGGCAAGGCTACACCTTC. This encodes CASSEGWWGQGYTF.

The CDR3 loop is CASSLSGGTSIQYF. CDR3 bases: TGTGCCAGCAGTTTATCCGGGGGGACGAGCATTCAGTACTTC. The gene calls are TRBV27 and TRBJ2-4, with 7 bases aligning to TRBD2. Germline CDR1 reads MNHEY; CDR2 reads SMNVEV (reference sequence). The CDR3 consists of 14 residues. V dropped 0 bases and J dropped 9; count of bases not matched to a gene: 5.

This chain uses TRBV3-1 (or the pseudogene TRBV3-2) with TRBJ2-3; TRBD2 agrees at 11 bases. The ends lost 0 bases at V and 6 bases at J; junction bases unmatched: 5. The CDR3 has 16 amino acids. Germline V gene sequence: CDR1 LGHDT, CDR2 YNNKEL (reference sequence). CDR3 protein: CASSQELAGGPDTQYF. Written as DNA, the CDR3 is TGTGCCAGCAGCCAAGAATTAGCGGGGGGGCCTGATACGCAGTATTTT.

CDR3 sequence: CASSLFGSGDAGELFF. The CDR3, as DNA: TGTGCCAGCAGCCTCTTCGGGAGCGGGGACGCCGGGGAGCTGTTTTTT. The chain links TRBV3-1 (or the pseudogene TRBV3-2) to TRBJ2-2, with 7 bases fitting TRBD2. This CDR3 is 16 amino acids long. The germline V gene encodes CDR1 LGHDT and CDR2 YNNKEL (reference sequence). With V trimmed by 4 bases and J by 6 bases, 11 bases remained unmatched.

V and J are TRBV19 and TRBJ1-1, with D possibly matching TRBD1 (6 bases). The CDR3 is 15 amino acids. Trimming removed 2 bases at V and 0 bases at J, with 10 bases between. In germline, CDR1 is LNHDA, CDR2 SQIVND (reference sequence). The CDR3 loop reads CASSIHRDMNTEAFF. The CDR3 DNA follows: TGTGCCAGTAGTATACACAGGGATATGAACACTGAAGCTTTCTTT.

The rearrangement joins TRBV6-2 or TRBV6-3 to TRBJ2-1; 9 bases line up with TRBD1. Germline V lookup: CDR1 MNHEY, CDR2 SVGEGT. The CDR3 spans 16 residues. With 4 bases clipped from V and 6 bases from J, the junction kept 10 bases outside the gene matches. CDR3 in DNA: TGTGCCAGCAGTTCCAACCGGGACAGGGATATCAATGAGCAGTTCTTC. Encoded protein: CASSSNRDRDINEQFF.

J is TRBJ1-1 and V is TRBV7-9; perhaps TRBD1 as D (6 bases). This CDR3 region has 14 residues. Looked up from germline, CDR1 is SEHNR and CDR2 is FQNEAQ (reference sequence). V was shortened by 5 bases and J by 4 bases, with 14 bases between the two germline ends. The CDR3 region has the DNA TGTGCCAGCAGCCTAACAGGGCTAGGCACTGAAGCTTTCTTT. This gives the protein CASSLTGLGTEAFF.

The chain joins TRBV7-2 to TRBJ1-2; TRBD1 matches 8 bases. Losses at the gene ends were 3 bases for V and 3 bases for J; bases not matched to a gene: 9. CDR3 length: 16 residues. Germline lookup yields CDR1 SGHTA and CDR2 FQGNSA. The CDR3: CASSFSTGGIDYGYTF. The DNA of the CDR3 is TGTGCCAGCAGCTTTTCTACAGGGGGGATTGACTATGGCTACACCTTC.